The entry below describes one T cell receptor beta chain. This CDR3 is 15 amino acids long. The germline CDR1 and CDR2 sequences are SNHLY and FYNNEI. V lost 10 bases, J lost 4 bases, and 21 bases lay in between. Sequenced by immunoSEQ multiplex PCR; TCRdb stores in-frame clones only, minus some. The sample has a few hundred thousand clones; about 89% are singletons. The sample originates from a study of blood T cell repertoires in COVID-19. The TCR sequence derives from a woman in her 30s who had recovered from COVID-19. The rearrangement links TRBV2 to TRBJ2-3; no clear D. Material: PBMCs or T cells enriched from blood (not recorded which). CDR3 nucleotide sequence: TGTGCCACCGAGGATCTCCCCCGAGGCGCAGATACGCAGTATTTT. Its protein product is CATEDLPRGADTQYF.